Below, 26 T cell receptor beta chains from the same sample are listed, as sequenced in a study of CD8+CD57+ T cells in acquired aplastic anemia. Before being chosen for sequencing, patients had shown CD8+CD57+ cell expansion by flow cytometry. Genomic DNA, the template, was used for profiling of the TCR beta VDJ and CDR3. TCRdb ran MiXCR on the reads and lists one entry per CDR3 protein. This sample has some 98,000 distinct CDR3 sequences, with roughly 70% found just once. Sequences were obtained from sorted CD4+, CD8+, or CD8+CD57+ T cells (not recorded which) from PBMCs. The source is a human donor with aplastic anemia.

This clonotype is a singleton in its sample. The chain joins TRBV7-8 to TRBJ1-2, with 10 nucleotides matching TRBD1. With 5 bases clipped from V and 7 bases from J, the junction kept 7 bases outside the gene matches. The CDR3 totals 14 residues. The germline V gene has CDR1 SGHVS and CDR2 FQNEAQ. Written as DNA, the CDR3 is TGTGCCAGCAGCCTCGACAGGGGGCCGAGTGGCTACACCTTC. It codes for CASSLDRGPSGYTF.

This sequence joins TRBV29-1 and TRBJ2-3, with unresolved D. The V end lost 7 bases, the J end lost 5 bases, and 13 bases lay between the germline ends. CDR1 SQVTM and CDR2 ANQGSEA come from the germline V gene. CDR3 length: 12 residues. The CDR3 here is CSALITRDTQYF. DNA for the CDR3: TGCAGCGCCCTGATTACCCGAGATACGCAGTATTTT.

This clonotype was detected only once. This chain joins TRBV15 and TRBJ2-3; perhaps TRBD2 as D (5 bases). The length of the CDR3 is 16 residues. Germline V CDR1 and CDR2: LNHNV, YYDKDF (reference sequence). Trimming pared 1 base from V and 1 base from J, leaving 12 bases between. In nucleotides, the CDR3 is TGTGCCACCAGCAGAGCCCCGGCGGAGGGCACAGATACGCAGTATTTT. It is translated as CATSRAPAEGTDTQYF.

The V gene is TRBV19, the J gene TRBJ2-1, with 7 bases fitting TRBD1. CDR3 length: 15 residues. CDR1 and CDR2 (germline): LNHDA, SQIVND (reference sequence). V shed 8 bases and J 2 bases; nucleotides not matched to a gene: 9. This chain's CDR3 is CASRGTEPTYNEQFF. The CDR3 coding sequence is TGTGCCAGTCGTGGGACAGAACCAACCTACAATGAGCAGTTCTTC.

In nucleotides, the CDR3 is TGTGCCAGCAGCTTAGACGGAAGAGAGACCCAGTACTTC. It yields the protein CASSLDGRETQYF. The chain recombines TRBV7-2 with TRBJ2-5; D is undetermined. CDR3 length: 13 amino acids. Germline lookup yields CDR1 SGHTA and CDR2 FQGNSA. The ends were cut back, 1 base at V and 4 bases at J, with 7 bases in the middle. Combining the CDR3 with reference TRBV7-2 and TRBJ2-5 gives the whole variable domain GAGVSQSPSNKVTEKGKDVELRCDPISGHTALYWYRQSLGQGLEFLIYFQGNSAPDKSGLPSDRFSAERTGGSVSTLTIQRTQQEDSAVYLCASSLDGRETQYFGPGTRLLVL.

This rearrangement joins TRBV2 to TRBJ1-1, with D possibly being TRBD1 (6 bases). The CDR3 is made up of 13 amino acids. CDR1 SNHLY and CDR2 FYNNEI come from the germline V gene. The V end lost 9 bases, the J end lost 5 bases, and 16 bases lay between the germline ends. In DNA form, the CDR3 reads TGTGCCAGTGCTGGGAACAGGGAGACTGAAGCTTTCTTT. Protein product: CASAGNRETEAFF.

With respect to this clonotype: A read error may produce the germline difference seen at one junction end. The chain joins TRBV10-3 to TRBJ2-1; D uncertain. Per the germline V gene, CDR1 is ENHRY and CDR2 is SYGVKD. The CDR3 has 12 amino acids. The CDR3 coding sequence is TGTGCCACCCGATCCGAGTACAATGAGCAGCTCTTC. Its translation is CATRSEYNEQLF.

The rearrangement links TRBV10-3 to TRBJ2-1; D gene unclear. Germline V lookup: CDR1 ENHRY, CDR2 SYGVKD. The V end lost 4 bases, the J end lost 7 bases, and 11 bases lay between the germline ends. This CDR3 contains 13 residues. The CDR3 is CAISGTDLNEQFF. The CDR3 nucleotides are TGTGCCATCAGTGGAACCGACTTGAATGAGCAGTTCTTC.

The DNA of the CDR3 is TGTGCCACCACGAGGGGATCGGGTGGCTACACCTTC. Residues: CATTRGSGGYTF. This sequence joins TRBV24-1 and TRBJ1-2; tentative D call: TRBD1 (5 bases). V lost 8 bases, J lost 7 bases, and 13 bases lay in between. The CDR3 consists of 12 residues. Germline CDR1 reads KGHDR; CDR2 reads SFDVKD.

The rearrangement uses TRBV11-2 and TRBJ2-1; D possibly matches TRBD1 or TRBD2 (6 bases each). Germline-derived CDR1 and CDR2 are SGHAT and FQNNGV. The CDR3 is 16 residues long. Trimming removed 5 bases at V and 2 bases at J, with 16 bases between. The CDR3 DNA follows: TGTGCCAGCAGCCAGGACACAGGGAGGACCTACAATGAGCAGTTCTTC. Protein: CASSQDTGRTYNEQFF. Using reference TRBV11-2 and TRBJ2-1 for the parts outside the CDR3, the full variable domain is EAGVAQSPRYKIIEKRQSVAFWCNPISGHATLYWYQQILGQGPKLLIQFQNNGVVDDSQLPKDRFSAERLKGVDSTLKIQPAKLEDSAVYLCASSQDTGRTYNEQFFGPGTRLTVL.

This clonotype was seen at least ten times. The chain links TRBV4-1 to TRBJ2-3, with 8 bases lining up with TRBD2. CDR3 size: 16 residues. The J segment lost 2 bases and the V segment lost 1 base, leaving 5 bases of the junction unmatched. Germline CDR1 reads MGHRA; CDR2 reads YSYEKL. In nucleotides, the CDR3 is TGCGCCAGCAGCCAAGGCAGACTAGCGTTCACAGATACGCAGTATTTT. Translating gives CASSQGRLAFTDTQYF.

This rearrangement joins TRBV19 to TRBJ1-2, with TRBD1 identical over 7 bases. The CDR3 sequence is 13 residues long. Germline V gives CDR1 LNHDA, CDR2 SQIVND (reference sequence). The J segment lost 6 bases and the V segment lost 6 bases, leaving 7 bases of the junction unmatched. The CDR3 DNA reads TGTGCCAGTAGCAGACAGGGTTTGAATGGCTACACCTTC. As protein: CASSRQGLNGYTF.

The chain carries TRBV10-2 and TRBJ2-7; 8 bases align to TRBD1. Germline V CDR1 and CDR2: WSHSY, SAAADI. The CDR3 is 14 amino acids. The V segment lost 8 bases and the J segment 1 base; nucleotides outside the gene matches: 7. In DNA form, the CDR3 reads TGCGCCAGCGCTTGGACAGGGTTTTCCTACGAGCAGTACTTC. This translates into CASAWTGFSYEQYF.

The DNA of the CDR3 is TGTGCCAGCAGTGAACAGGGGATACCCTACGAGCAGTACTTC. Its protein is CASSEQGIPYEQYF. The chain carries TRBV2 and TRBJ2-7, with a weak D call TRBD1 (6 bases). V was shortened by 2 bases and J by 2 bases, with 10 bases between the two germline ends. Germline lookup yields CDR1 SNHLY and CDR2 FYNNEI. This CDR3 has 14 residues.

V gene TRBV29-1 combines with J gene TRBJ2-1; D not resolved. Trimming removed 4 bases from V and 8 bases from J, with 12 bases in between. This CDR3 region has 12 residues. Germline CDR1 SQVTM, CDR2 ANQGSEA. Here the CDR3 DNA reads TGCAGCGTTGTTGGGGTTCGGGATGAGCAGTTCTTC. Translated: CSVVGVRDEQFF.

This chain links TRBV24-1 with TRBJ2-2; D gene ambiguous. The CDR3 sequence is 15 residues long. CDR1 is KGHDR and CDR2 is SFDVKD in the germline V gene. Trimming stripped 5 bases from V and 5 bases from J, with 14 bases between. The CDR3 here is CATSAGVVGTGELFF. In nucleotides, the CDR3 is TGTGCCACCAGTGCTGGGGTAGTGGGGACCGGGGAGCTGTTTTTT.

This clonotype was detected once. This chain links TRBV19 with TRBJ2-7; D ambiguous. This CDR3 comprises 14 residues. Trimming removed 3 bases from V and 2 bases from J, with 11 bases in between. Germline lookup yields CDR1 LNHDA and CDR2 SQIVND (reference sequence). The CDR3 bases are TGTGCCAGTAGTATCTCGCAGGAGACCTACGAGCAGTACTTC. This translates into CASSISQETYEQYF.

This clonotype was recorded a few times. The gene calls are TRBV10-3 and TRBJ1-5; D unresolved. The CDR3 spans 13 residues. Germline CDR1 is ENHRY and CDR2 is SYGVKD. The CDR3 DNA sequence: TGTGCTCCCAAGACAACGAATGACCAGCCCCAGCATTTT. Translated, it gives CAPKTTNDQPQHF.

This clonotype was counted at least ten times. The J gene is TRBJ1-5, the V gene TRBV7-9; D is possibly TRBD1 (5 bases). Germline V gene data show CDR1 as SEHNR and CDR2 as FQNEAQ (reference sequence). V dropped 5 bases and J dropped 4 bases, with 12 bases sitting between them. This CDR3 is built from 14 residues. The chain's CDR3 is CASSADTRNQPQHF. The CDR3 DNA reads TGTGCCAGCAGCGCGGACACCCGGAATCAGCCCCAGCATTTT.

V usage is TRBV19 and J usage is TRBJ2-2; 8 nucleotides line up with TRBD2. With 7 bases clipped from V and 6 bases from J, the junction kept 10 bases outside the gene matches. This CDR3 contains 15 residues. The germline CDR1 and CDR2 sequences are LNHDA and SQIVND (reference sequence). DNA for the CDR3: TGTGCCAGTACCCCGGGCGGGGGGTCTTCCGGGGAGCTGTTTTTT. It codes for CASTPGGGSSGELFF.

The table lists this clonotype with a few counts. The chain uses TRBV24-1 and TRBJ1-5, with 7 bases aligning to TRBD1. CDR3 length: 15 amino acids. Germline CDR1 KGHDR, CDR2 SFDVKD. The V segment lost 4 bases and the J segment 1 base; nucleotides outside the gene matches: 3. CDR3 sequence: CATSDGQVSNQPQHF. DNA for the CDR3: TGTGCCACCAGTGACGGACAGGTGAGCAATCAGCCCCAGCATTTT.

This chain uses TRBV6-1 with TRBJ1-1, with D unresolved. Trimming took 3 bases from V and 5 from J, leaving 7 bases between them. The CDR3 is 12 amino acids. The germline V gene has CDR1 MNHNS and CDR2 SASEGT. As DNA, the CDR3 is TGTGCCAGCAGTGACGGAAAGACTGAAGCTTTCTTT. It codes for CASSDGKTEAFF.

This clonotype appeared once. The chain recombines TRBV7-8 with TRBJ2-1, with a possible D match to TRBD1 (6 bases). Germline loops: CDR1 SGHVS, CDR2 FQNEAQ. This CDR3 has 18 residues. Trimming removed 7 bases from V and 4 bases from J, with 26 bases in between. The CDR3 loop is CASTPPLRLRDKYNEQFF. The CDR3 region has the DNA TGTGCCAGCACCCCTCCTCTTCGGTTACGGGACAAATACAATGAGCAGTTCTTC.

This chain connects TRBV20-1 to TRBJ2-5; D possibly corresponds to TRBD2 (5 bases). The CDR3 is 13 residues long. Germline V CDR1 and CDR2: DFQATT, SNEGSKA (reference sequence). V was trimmed by 4 bases and J by 1 base, leaving 10 bases between them. The CDR3 DNA follows: TGCAGTGCTATTGGAGGCCTCCAAGAGACCCAGTACTTC. Translated, it gives CSAIGGLQETQYF.

The chain has TRBV6-1 and TRBJ2-1; D perhaps matches TRBD2 (6 bases). V was shortened by 6 bases and J by 1 base, with 13 bases between the two germline ends. The CDR3 covers 15 residues. Germline loops: CDR1 MNHNS, CDR2 SASEGT. CDR3 bases: TGTGCCAGCAGGGATGGCGGGGATTCCTACAATGAGCAGTTCTTC. Its protein is CASRDGGDSYNEQFF.

The genes are TRBV20-1 and TRBJ2-7, with D possibly TRBD2 on 6 matching bases. CDR3 length: 17 residues. Germline loops: CDR1 DFQATT, CDR2 SNEGSKA (reference sequence). V gave up 0 bases and J gave up 5 bases, with 23 bases separating them. CDR3 in amino acids: CSARDPLWGGTEDEQYF. The CDR3 DNA sequence: TGCAGTGCTAGAGATCCCCTGTGGGGCGGGACGGAGGACGAGCAGTACTTC.